This entry features one T cell receptor beta chain sequence. Its cognate antigen has yet to be identified. Base quality data are lacking; no much larger clone is found one base away. The data were taken from a study of PD-1 blockade in classical Hodgkin lymphoma (TCRdb year 2020). With respect to the entire study: Nivolumab dosing was 3 mg/kg intravenously every 2 weeks, continuing until either disease progression or unacceptable toxicity. The study used CyTOF and TCR beta sequencing to define a peripheral blood immune signature of response to PD-1 blockade in classical Hodgkin lymphoma.

The sample's time point, from its label and the paper: cycle 1 day 1 (C1D1), immediately before nivolumab initiation. All trial patients had relapsed after autologous stem cell transplantation, with cohorts A, B and C differing in prior brentuximab vedotin exposure. Using a Miltenyi CD4+ T cell isolation kit, CD4+ T cells were purified from thawed PBMCs through magnetic negative selection. The trial cohort comprised some 60 patients with relapsed/refractory classical Hodgkin lymphoma whose best overall responses were complete response, partial response or progressive disease. In the multi-cohort phase II CheckMate 205 trial, trial patients received single-agent nivolumab. Best overall response was determined by an independent review committee according to the 2007 International Working Group response criteria. PBMCs from the trial were collected at three points: immediately before nivolumab initiation (C1D1), and during therapy at cycle 2 day 1 and cycle 4 day 1. After peripheral blood was drawn into 8 mL Vacutainer Cell Preparation Tubes, PBMCs were isolated by centrifugation and then cryopreserved. Purified CD4+ and CD8+ fractions were prepared only for cases in which an additional PBMC sample was available. Magnetically labelled cells were depleted on LS columns in a quadroMACS separator, and the flow-through was collected as the purified fraction.

Germline trimming: 3 bases from V, 4 bases from J; junction bases outside gene matches: 9. The CDR3 runs 15 residues from the cysteine to the phenylalanine. Only the CDR3 portion is preserved as DNA: 45 bases, with reading frame beginning at the first base. CDR1 and CDR2, per the germline V gene (reference sequence), are GTSNPN and SVGIG. Overall study outcomes, separate from this receptor: A significant rise by C4D1 was seen in CD4+ but not CD8+ TCR diversity (p=0.0027 vs p=0.16), with the rise being most apparent in complete responders (p=0.02). Newly diagnosed patients were reported to have lower baseline TCR diversity than healthy donors, and relapsed/refractory patients were reported to have lower baseline TCR diversity still. Lower diversity was observed in patients in whom nivolumab was started less than 1 year after ASCT, and these patients were excluded from later analyses so that confounding by immune reconstitution would be avoided. Baseline diversity similar to that of newly diagnosed patients was observed in trial patients achieving complete response, whereas significantly lower diversity was observed in partial responders and progressors. The study was restricted to a single clinical trial cohort, and the causes of repertoire differences, possibly disease activity or prior therapy, were left undefined.

The Qiagen DNeasy kit was used to extract genomic DNA both from unsorted PBMCs and from the negatively selected CD4+ and CD8+ fractions. TCR beta CDR3 regions were amplified by immunoSEQ multiplex PCR using primers annealing to V and J segments. Amplification bias was minimized using a synthetic immune receptor repertoire, and residual bias was removed computationally after sequencing. Processing in the source paper ran as follows. Repertoire diversity was quantified as the Shannon entropy index using custom Python scripts. The unsorted, CD4+ and CD8+ repertoires were each analyzed separately, with the exception of combined analyses, where CD4+ and CD8+ sequences were merged in silico. Clonal expansion was defined as at least a 2-fold frequency increase after treatment relative to C1D1, with a pseudocount of 0.5 for undetected baseline clones. Singleton clones were defined as clones with 0 or 1 copy at C1D1, and non-singleton clones were defined as clones with 2 or more copies. Clones expanded in unsorted samples were annotated as CD4+, CD8+ or unknown by matching protein sequences in sorted samples from the same patient. Wilcoxon tests on paired samples were used to test changes in diversity from C1D1 to C4D1. TCRdb carries this immuneACCESS record with in-frame sequences only. Its versions omit some clonotypes, under half of them owing to an unresolved V gene in the studies checked, with the rest unexplained. V and J calls and clone size are given by that table; D and trimming were obtained from the DNA. Within this sample are thousands of clones, with roughly 87% of them counted one time only. Approximately 0.95% of the sample is taken by the ten largest.

The specimen was CD4+ T cells from blood, collected at baseline. The clonotype was recovered from a human donor with classical Hodgkin lymphoma. The rearrangement joined TRBV30 to TRBJ2-3; 8 nucleotides in the junction match TRBD2. The CDR3 region reads CAWRPASGGADTQYF. The sequence in DNA is TGTGCCTGGAGGCCTGCAAGCGGGGGAGCAGATACGCAGTATTTT.